This passage covers 32 T cell receptor beta chains from one sample sequenced in a study of human T cells and chemical hapten exposure. TCRdb re-derived calls from the RACE reads in MiXCR, one entry per CDR3 protein. The data contain roughly 260,000 distinct CDR3 sequences, 7% to 10% of them singletons. As for time point: pre-sensitization, week 0. Treatment in this sample: therapeutic diphenylcyclopropenone sensitization with weekly scalp DPC. The starting material was whole blood, obtained in connection with sensitization to the hapten diphenylcyclopropenone (DPC). Receptors originate from a woman between 40 and 50 years old with alopecia areata. Some clones in this sample may be carry-over from other donors' samples.

The table lists this clonotype with many counts. This chain links TRBV28 with TRBJ2-1; perhaps TRBD1 as D (6 bases). The V gene lost 6 bases and the J gene lost 9 bases, with 18 bases spanning the gap. The length of the CDR3 is 14 residues. Germline values: CDR1 MDHEN, CDR2 SYDVKM. The CDR3 nucleotides read TGTGCCAGCAGACCGGGGCCCCTAGGGGGTGAGCAGTTCTTC. Amino acids: CASRPGPLGGEQFF.

This clonotype came up a few times. V and J are TRBV29-1 and TRBJ2-3; D unresolved. Germline CDR1 and CDR2: SQVTM and ANQGSEA. The V end lost 2 bases, the J end lost 1 base, and 7 bases lay between the germline ends. The CDR3 has 13 residues. The CDR3 sequence: CSVEWSRTDTQYF. CDR3 sequence (DNA): TGCAGCGTTGAATGGAGCCGCACAGATACGCAGTATTTT.

V is TRBV29-1 and J is TRBJ1-2; 9 bases are shared with TRBD1. The germline gives CDR1 SQVTM, CDR2 ANQGSEA. The CDR3 has 11 residues. CDR3: CATGGLYGYTF. The CDR3 DNA reads as TGCGCAACAGGGGGCCTCTATGGCTACACCTTC.

This clonotype was seen a handful of times. The rearrangement links TRBV2 to TRBJ1-5; D ambiguous. The CDR3 has 12 amino acids. Per the germline V gene, CDR1 is SNHLY and CDR2 is FYNNEI. V lost 6 bases to trimming and J lost 11 bases, with 14 bases between them. The CDR3 loop is CASSQDHGSQHF. In DNA form, the CDR3 reads TGTGCCAGCAGCCAGGACCATGGGTCCCAGCATTTT.

This clonotype was detected many times. The V call is TRBV7-2, the J call TRBJ2-4; D is uncertain. The CDR3 consists of 14 residues. Germline-derived CDR1 and CDR2 are SGHTA and FQGNSA. V was cut by 1 base and J by 0 bases, with 4 bases left in between. The CDR3 is CASSLGVAKNIQYF. CDR3 bases: TGTGCCAGCAGCTTAGGGGTAGCCAAAAACATTCAGTACTTC. Combining the CDR3 with reference TRBV7-2 and TRBJ2-4 gives the whole variable domain GAGVSQSPSNKVTEKGKDVELRCDPISGHTALYWYRQSLGQGLEFLIYFQGNSAPDKSGLPSDRFSAERTGGSVSTLTIQRTQQEDSAVYLCASSLGVAKNIQYFGAGTRLSVL.

This clonotype has ten or more counts. The chain recombines TRBV6-2 or TRBV6-3 with TRBJ1-1; 9 nucleotides match TRBD1. The CDR3 has 13 residues. J gave up 11 bases and V 7 bases, and 11 bases lay outside the gene matches. Germline-derived CDR1 and CDR2 are MNHEY and SVGEGT. CDR3 amino acids: CASTDRGTGKAFF. The DNA for the CDR3 is TGTGCCAGCACCGACAGGGGGACGGGGAAGGCTTTCTTT.

This clonotype was observed at least ten times. DNA for the CDR3: TGTGCCAGCAGTGAGGCTCTCCCCCGGGATTCACCCCTCCACTTT. This translates into CASSEALPRDSPLHF. The V and J genes are TRBV6-1 and TRBJ1-6; D is undetermined. Trimming stripped 3 bases from V and 8 bases from J, with 14 bases between. The CDR3 contains 15 residues. CDR1 MNHNS and CDR2 SASEGT come from the germline V gene.

V gene TRBV12-3 or TRBV12-4 combines with J gene TRBJ2-3; no reliable D call. V lost 11 bases, J lost 1 base, and 13 bases lay in between. The CDR3 is 13 amino acids. The DNA of the CDR3 is TGTGCCGGAGCACCCAGAGGCACAGATACGCAGTATTTT. Protein product: CAGAPRGTDTQYF.

In its sample, this clonotype was seen a few times. The chain combines TRBV7-8 with TRBJ2-5; D gene uncertain. V was cut by 3 bases and J by 1 base, with 12 bases left in between. Germline V gives CDR1 SGHVS, CDR2 FQNEAQ. The CDR3 is 15 amino acids. CDR3 sequence (DNA): TGTGCCAGCAGCTTGGTGACCTTAGGCCAAGAGACCCAGTACTTC. It yields the protein CASSLVTLGQETQYF.

The CDR3 reads CSVRLGGNTEAFF. CDR3 bases: TGCAGCGTTCGCCTAGGGGGGAACACTGAAGCTTTCTTT. V and J are TRBV29-1 and TRBJ1-1; D perhaps matches TRBD1 (6 bases). Germline CDR1 SQVTM, CDR2 ANQGSEA. This CDR3 region has 13 residues. With 5 bases removed from V and 1 base from J, the gap between germline ends came to 11 bases.

This clonotype came up a few times. The DNA for the CDR3 is TGTGCCAGCAGCTTAGGAGCCGGGTCGTACGAGCAGTACTTC. Translating gives CASSLGAGSYEQYF. The rearrangement joins TRBV7-9 to TRBJ2-7; no firm D call. The length of the CDR3 is 14 residues. V was pared by 1 base and J by 4 bases, with 11 bases between. From germline, CDR1 is SEHNR and CDR2 FQNEAQ (reference sequence).

This clonotype has more than one count but fewer than ten. The V and J genes are TRBV7-9 and TRBJ2-1; D perhaps matches TRBD2 (5 bases). CDR1 is SEHNR and CDR2 is FQNEAQ in the germline V gene (reference sequence). With 1 base removed from V and 9 bases from J, the gap between germline ends came to 10 bases. This CDR3 has 13 amino acids. The CDR3: CASSLVGSVEQFF. The CDR3 nucleotides read TGTGCCAGCAGCTTAGTGGGTAGCGTTGAGCAGTTCTTC.

This clonotype was picked up a small number of times. The rearrangement joins TRBV20-1 to TRBJ1-4; no firm D call. CDR1 is DFQATT, CDR2 SNEGSKA, per germline (reference sequence). The CDR3 covers 14 residues. V dropped 0 bases and J dropped 2 bases, with 7 bases sitting between them. Here the CDR3 DNA reads TGCAGTGCTAGAGAGGGAAGTACTAATGAAAAACTGTTTTTT. It specifies CSAREGSTNEKLFF.

J is TRBJ2-7 and V is TRBV6-6; the D is unclear. Trimming took off 5 bases at V and 7 bases at J, with 12 bases between the two ends. The CDR3 extends over 12 amino acids. Germline V CDR1 and CDR2: MNHNY, SVGAGI (reference sequence). The CDR3 nucleotides are TGTGCCAGCAGTCCCGGGCGGCTAGAGCAGTACTTC. This translates into CASSPGRLEQYF.

V and J are TRBV11-2 and TRBJ2-1, with D possibly being TRBD1 or TRBD2 (6 bases each). The V gene's germline CDR1 is SGHAT and CDR2 FQNNGV. The CDR3 is 16 amino acids. Trimming pared 7 bases from V and 5 bases from J, leaving 21 bases between. The CDR3, as DNA: TGTGCCAGCACCCAAGGCCCCGGGGGCGGTCACAATGAGCAGTTCTTC. Its translation is CASTQGPGGGHNEQFF. The complete variable domain, with remaining parts taken from reference TRBV11-2 and TRBJ2-1, reads EAGVAQSPRYKIIEKRQSVAFWCNPISGHATLYWYQQILGQGPKLLIQFQNNGVVDDSQLPKDRFSAERLKGVDSTLKIQPAKLEDSAVYLCASTQGPGGGHNEQFFGPGTRLTVL.

This sequence joins TRBV5-1 and TRBJ2-7; 7 bases line up with TRBD2. Germline trimming cut 5 bases from V and 3 bases from J; bases unmatched to any gene: 8. The CDR3 contains 14 residues. CDR1 and CDR2 from the germline V gene are SGHRS and YFSETQ. CDR3 nucleotides: TGCGCCAGCAGAATAGGTCTAGCGGACTACGAGCAGTACTTC. Translated, it gives CASRIGLADYEQYF.

Of note for this clonotype: Sequence at one end of the junction differs from germline and may be a read error. This sequence joins TRBV5-1 and TRBJ2-6; possible D gene TRBD2, 6 bases. From germline, CDR1 is SGHRS and CDR2 YFSETQ. The CDR3 runs 19 residues. CDR3 loop: CASSSRRGPMSSRANVLTF. The CDR3 region has the DNA TGCGCCAGCAGCTCCCGGCGGGGACCTATGAGCTCTAGGGCCAACGTCCTGACTTTC. Full variable domain (rest looked up from reference TRBV5-1 and TRBJ2-6): KAGVTQTPRYLIKTRGQQVTLSCSPISGHRSVSWYQQTPGQGLQFLFEYFSETQRNKGNFPGRFSGRQFSNSRSEMNVSTLELGDSALYLCASSSRRGPMSSRANVLTFGAGSRLTVL.

This sequence joins TRBV20-1 and TRBJ2-7; TRBD2 matches 13 bases. Germline values: CDR1 DFQATT, CDR2 SNEGSKA (reference sequence). The CDR3 contains 16 residues. Losses at the gene ends were 5 bases for V and 0 bases for J; bases not matched to a gene: 7. DNA for the CDR3: TGCAGTGCTCCGGCACTAGCGGGAGGGAGCTCCTACGAGCAGTACTTC. Translating it yields CSAPALAGGSSYEQYF.

This clonotype was seen a handful of times. The chain is built from TRBV3-1 and TRBJ2-7; weak D call: TRBD1 (6 bases). The ends were cut back, 1 base at V and 12 bases at J, with 25 bases in the middle. The CDR3 spans 16 residues. Germline V CDR1 and CDR2: LGHDT, YNNKEL (reference sequence). CDR3 sequence (DNA): TGTGCCAGCAGCCAAGTTGTCCGGGGAAAAGACCGGGACACGTACTTC. Protein: CASSQVVRGKDRDTYF.

The genes are TRBV28 and TRBJ2-7; 9 positions match TRBD1. Germline V gene data show CDR1 as MDHEN and CDR2 as SYDVKM. After removal of 5 bases from V and 5 bases from J, the junction contained 7 bases not matched to a gene. CDR3 length: 14 amino acids. The CDR3 DNA sequence: TGTGCCAGCAGTGCGCCGGGACAGGGCCACGAGCAGTACTTC. This codes for CASSAPGQGHEQYF.

This clonotype was counted many times. The J gene is TRBJ1-2, the V gene TRBV7-2; no clear D. Germline lookup yields CDR1 SGHTA and CDR2 FQGNSA. V was pared by 5 bases and J by 2 bases, with 15 bases between. The CDR3 contains 15 residues. The CDR3 here is CASSPGATSNYGYTF. As DNA, the CDR3 is TGTGCCAGCAGCCCGGGAGCTACCTCCAACTATGGCTACACCTTC.

The sample holds many counts of this clonotype. The V and J genes are TRBV4-1 and TRBJ2-5; D call uncertain. The CDR3 has 12 amino acids. V shed 0 bases and J shed 5 bases, with 4 bases lying between them. Germline CDR1 reads MGHRA; CDR2 reads YSYEKL. The CDR3 bases are TGCGCCAGCAGCCAAGAACTGGAGACCCAGTACTTC. It encodes CASSQELETQYF.

This clonotype was counted a few times. CDR3 in DNA: TGTGCCAGCAGCCAAGATCTAGGGGGCCAACAGTACAATGAGCAGTTCTTC. It codes for CASSQDLGGQQYNEQFF. The V gene is TRBV4-2, the J gene TRBJ2-1; 7 bases line up with TRBD1. CDR1 and CDR2 (germline): LGHNA, YNFKEQ. The V segment lost 0 bases and the J segment 4 bases; nucleotides outside the gene matches: 9. The CDR3 is 17 residues long.

The V and J genes are TRBV20-1 and TRBJ2-7; weak D call: TRBD1 (6 bases). Germline V CDR1 and CDR2: DFQATT, SNEGSKA (reference sequence). Between the trimmed V and J ends, which lost 3 bases and 3 bases, there was a span of 12 bases. This CDR3 region has 13 residues. The CDR3 DNA is TGCAGTGCTAGGTCCATCAGGGGCTACGAGCAGTACTTC. This sequence encodes CSARSIRGYEQYF.

The rearrangement links TRBV5-1 to TRBJ1-4; D gene uncertain. The CDR3 has 14 residues. Per the germline V gene, CDR1 is SGHRS and CDR2 is YFSETQ. The V end was cut by 2 bases, the J end by 4 bases, with 9 bases between. The CDR3, as DNA: TGCGCCAGCAGCTTCAGTCGTATTAATGAAAAACTGTTTTTT. It codes for CASSFSRINEKLFF.

This clonotype was detected only a few times. The chain joins TRBV28 to TRBJ2-7, with D uncertain. The CDR3 loop spans 14 amino acids. The V gene's germline CDR1 is MDHEN and CDR2 SYDVKM. Trimming removed 5 bases at V and 2 bases at J, with 13 bases between. In DNA, the CDR3 is TGTGCCAGCAGTACCCCCCCCCCGGCCTACGAGCAGTACTTC. This sequence encodes CASSTPPPAYEQYF.

This clonotype was seen a few times. J is TRBJ2-2 and V is TRBV7-3; D gene ambiguous. The CDR3 length is 13 residues. The V gene lost 3 bases and the J gene lost 5 bases, with 7 bases spanning the gap. Germline V gives CDR1 SGHTA, CDR2 FQGTGA. The DNA of the CDR3 is TGTGCCAGCAGCTTCAGTATGACCGGGGAGCTGTTTTTT. Translation: CASSFSMTGELFF. Variable domain in full (rest from reference TRBV7-3 and TRBJ2-2): GAGVSQTPSNKVTEKGKYVELRCDPISGHTALYWYRQSLGQGPEFLIYFQGTGAADDSGLPNDRFFAVRPEGSVSTLKIQRTERGDSAVYLCASSFSMTGELFFGEGSRLTVL.

The chain uses TRBV12-3 or TRBV12-4 and TRBJ2-5; possible D gene TRBD1, 5 bases. V lost 5 bases and J 4 bases, leaving 14 bases between the germline ends. The CDR3 totals 14 residues. CDR3 bases: TGTGCCAGCAGTCAAACCTCAGGGTCAGAGACCCAGTACTTC. It yields the protein CASSQTSGSETQYF.

This clonotype was counted between two and nine times. The rearrangement links TRBV3-1 to TRBJ1-5; unclear D gene. The germline V gene encodes CDR1 LGHDT and CDR2 YNNKEL (reference sequence). The ends were cut back, 1 base at V and 6 bases at J, with 16 bases in the middle. This CDR3 contains 16 residues. In DNA, the CDR3 is TGTGCCAGCAGCCAAGTTCCAATCCTCGGTGTTCAGCCCCAGCATTTT. Protein sequence: CASSQVPILGVQPQHF.

The CDR3 loop reads CASLPTTGAGELFF. The CDR3 DNA is TGTGCCAGCTTACCGACCACAGGGGCCGGGGAGCTGTTTTTT. The chain links TRBV18 to TRBJ2-2; 7 bases agree with TRBD1. This CDR3 contains 14 residues. Germline lookup yields CDR1 KGHSH and CDR2 LQKENI. J gave up 6 bases and V 7 bases, and 8 bases lay outside the gene matches.

This clonotype showed up many times. The chain links TRBV28 to TRBJ1-1; D is ambiguous. Per germline, CDR1 MDHEN and CDR2 SYDVKM. The CDR3 totals 13 residues. Trimming cost V 6 bases and J 0 bases, with 8 bases left between them. The CDR3 DNA reads as TGTGCCAGCAGGCCTATAATGAACACTGAAGCTTTCTTT. Its translation: CASRPIMNTEAFF.

This clonotype was seen at least ten times. The gene calls are TRBV6-1 and TRBJ2-1; D not certain. The V end was cut by 2 bases, the J end by 10 bases, with 12 bases between. The CDR3 has 13 amino acids. Germline values: CDR1 MNHNS, CDR2 SASEGT. CDR3: CASSEFKAREQFF. CDR3 DNA: TGTGCCAGCAGTGAATTTAAGGCCCGCGAGCAGTTCTTC.